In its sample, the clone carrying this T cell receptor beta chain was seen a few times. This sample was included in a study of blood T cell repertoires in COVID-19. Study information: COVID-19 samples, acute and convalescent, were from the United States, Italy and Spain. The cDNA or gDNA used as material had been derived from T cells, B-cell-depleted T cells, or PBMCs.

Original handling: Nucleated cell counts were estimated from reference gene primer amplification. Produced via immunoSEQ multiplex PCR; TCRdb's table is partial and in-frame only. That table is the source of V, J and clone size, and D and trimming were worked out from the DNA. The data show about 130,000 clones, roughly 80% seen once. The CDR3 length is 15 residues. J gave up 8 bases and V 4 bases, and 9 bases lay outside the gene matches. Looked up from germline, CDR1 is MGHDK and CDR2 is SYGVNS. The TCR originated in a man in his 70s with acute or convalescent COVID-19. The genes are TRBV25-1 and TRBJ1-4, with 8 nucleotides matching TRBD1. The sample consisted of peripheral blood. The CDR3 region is CASSGHGQGEEKLFF. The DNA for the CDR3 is TGTGCCAGCAGTGGCCACGGACAGGGTGAGGAAAAACTGTTTTTT.